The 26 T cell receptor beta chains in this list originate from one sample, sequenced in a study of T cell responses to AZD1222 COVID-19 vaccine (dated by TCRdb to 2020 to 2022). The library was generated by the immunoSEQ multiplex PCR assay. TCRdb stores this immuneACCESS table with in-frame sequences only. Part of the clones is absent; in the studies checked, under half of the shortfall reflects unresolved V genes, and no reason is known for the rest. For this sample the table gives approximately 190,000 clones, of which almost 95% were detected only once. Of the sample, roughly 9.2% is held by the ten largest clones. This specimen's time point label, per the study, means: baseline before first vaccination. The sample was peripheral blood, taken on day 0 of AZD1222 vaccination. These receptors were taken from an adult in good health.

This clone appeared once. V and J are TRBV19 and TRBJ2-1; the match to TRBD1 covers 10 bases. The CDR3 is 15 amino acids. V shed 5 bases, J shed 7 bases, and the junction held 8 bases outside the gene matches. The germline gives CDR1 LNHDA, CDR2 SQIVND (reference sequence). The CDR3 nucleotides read TGTGCCAGTAGTCAGACAGGGGGCGCAGGGAATGAGCAGTTCTTC. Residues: CASSQTGGAGNEQFF.

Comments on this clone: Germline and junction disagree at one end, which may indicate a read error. The CDR3 here is CASSSNNEQFF. The CDR3 nucleotides are TGTGCCAGCAGCTCCAACAATGAGCAGTTCTTC. The chain couples TRBV11-2 to TRBJ2-1; D unclear. There are 11 residues in the CDR3. Germline CDR1 reads SGHAT; CDR2 reads FQNNGV. The full variable domain, in which reference TRBV11-2 and TRBJ2-1 provide the parts outside the CDR3, is EAGVAQSPRYKIIEKRQSVAFWCNPISGHATLYWYQQILGQGPKLLIQFQNNGVVDDSQLPKDRFSAERLKGVDSTLKIQPAKLEDSAVYLCASSSNNEQFFGPGTRLTVL.

CDR3 protein: CASSLGDRNYEQYF. CDR3 coding DNA: TGTGCCAGCAGCTTAGGGGACAGGAACTACGAGCAGTACTTC. The chain links TRBV7-8 to TRBJ2-7, with TRBD1 matching over 8 bases. The CDR3 has 14 amino acids. V lost 1 base, J lost 3 bases, and 2 bases stayed unmatched. CDR1 and CDR2 (germline): SGHVS, FQNEAQ.

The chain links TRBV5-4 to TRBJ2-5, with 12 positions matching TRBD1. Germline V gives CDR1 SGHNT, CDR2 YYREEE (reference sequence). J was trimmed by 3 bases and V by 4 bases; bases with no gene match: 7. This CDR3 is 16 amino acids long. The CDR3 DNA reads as TGTGCCAGCAGCCGGGGGGACAGGGGGCGAGAAGAGACCCAGTACTTC. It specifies CASSRGDRGREETQYF. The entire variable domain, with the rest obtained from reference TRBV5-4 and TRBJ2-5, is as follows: ETGVTQSPTHLIKTRGQQVTLRCSSQSGHNTVSWYQQALGQGPQFIFQYYREEENGRGNFPPRFSGLQFPNYSSELNVNALELDDSALYLCASSRGDRGREETQYFGPGTRLLVL.

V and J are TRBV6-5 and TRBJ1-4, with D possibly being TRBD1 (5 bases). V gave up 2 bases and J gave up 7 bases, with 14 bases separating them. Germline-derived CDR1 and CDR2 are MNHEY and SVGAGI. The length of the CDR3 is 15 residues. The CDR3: CASSYGGSIGEKLFF. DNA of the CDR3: TGTGCCAGCAGTTACGGGGGGAGTATCGGTGAAAAACTGTTTTTT.

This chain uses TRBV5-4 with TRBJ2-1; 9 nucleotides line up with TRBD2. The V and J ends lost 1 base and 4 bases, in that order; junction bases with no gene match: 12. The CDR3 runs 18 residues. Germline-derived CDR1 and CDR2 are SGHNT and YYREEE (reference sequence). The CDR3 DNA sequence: TGTGCCAGCAGCTTGCTCGGTCGGGCGGGAGGGATGTACAATGAGCAGTTCTTC. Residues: CASSLLGRAGGMYNEQFF.

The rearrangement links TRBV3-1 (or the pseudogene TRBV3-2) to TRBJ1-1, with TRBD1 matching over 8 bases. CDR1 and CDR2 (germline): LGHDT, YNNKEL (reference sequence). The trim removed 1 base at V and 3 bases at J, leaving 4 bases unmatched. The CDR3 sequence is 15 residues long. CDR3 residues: CASSQGAGGYTEAFF. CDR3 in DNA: TGTGCCAGCAGCCAAGGGGCAGGGGGCTACACTGAAGCTTTCTTT.

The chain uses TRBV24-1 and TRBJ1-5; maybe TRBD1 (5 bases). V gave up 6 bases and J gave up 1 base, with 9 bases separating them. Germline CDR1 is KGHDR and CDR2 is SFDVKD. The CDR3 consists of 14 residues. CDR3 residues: CATSPGASNQPQHF. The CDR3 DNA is TGTGCCACCAGTCCTGGGGCCAGCAATCAGCCCCAGCATTTT.

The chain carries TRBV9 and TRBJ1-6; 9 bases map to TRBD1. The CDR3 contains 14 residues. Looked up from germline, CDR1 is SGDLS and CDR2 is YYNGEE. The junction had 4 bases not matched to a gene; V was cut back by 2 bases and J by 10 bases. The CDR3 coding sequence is TGTGCCAGCAGCGTTGGGGGACAGGGCTCACCCCTCCACTTT. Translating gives CASSVGGQGSPLHF.

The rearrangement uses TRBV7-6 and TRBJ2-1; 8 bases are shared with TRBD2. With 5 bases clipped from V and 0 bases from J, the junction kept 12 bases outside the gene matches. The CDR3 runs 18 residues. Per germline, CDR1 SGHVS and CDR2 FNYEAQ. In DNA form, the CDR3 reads TGTGCCAGCAGCCGACGAACCGGGCGGGAGGACTCCTACAATGAGCAGTTCTTC. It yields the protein CASSRRTGREDSYNEQFF.

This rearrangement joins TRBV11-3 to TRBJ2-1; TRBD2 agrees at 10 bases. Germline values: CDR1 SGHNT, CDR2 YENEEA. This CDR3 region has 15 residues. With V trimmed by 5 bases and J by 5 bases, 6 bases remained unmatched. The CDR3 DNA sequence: TGTGCCAGCAGCCCGGGACTAGCGAGTAACAATGAGCAGTTCTTC. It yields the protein CASSPGLASNNEQFF.

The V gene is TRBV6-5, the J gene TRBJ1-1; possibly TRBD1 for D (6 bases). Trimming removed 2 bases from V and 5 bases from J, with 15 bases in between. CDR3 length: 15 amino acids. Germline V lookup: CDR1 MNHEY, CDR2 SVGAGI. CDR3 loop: CASSYVPGARTEAFF. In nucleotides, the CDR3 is TGTGCCAGCAGTTACGTGCCGGGGGCGCGTACTGAAGCTTTCTTT.

The CDR3 spells CASSSGGGQPQHF. CDR3 coding DNA: TGTGCCAGCAGCTCAGGGGGGGGTCAGCCCCAGCATTTT. V and J are TRBV7-8 and TRBJ1-5; 7 nucleotides match TRBD1. The CDR3 loop spans 13 amino acids. Germline loops: CDR1 SGHVS, CDR2 FQNEAQ. V trimming: 4 bases; J trimming: 6 bases; junction bases outside the gene matches: 3.

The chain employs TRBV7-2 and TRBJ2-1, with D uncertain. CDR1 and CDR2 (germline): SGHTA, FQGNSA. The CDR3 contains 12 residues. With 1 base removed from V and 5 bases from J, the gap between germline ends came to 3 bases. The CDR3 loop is CASSLVNNEQFF. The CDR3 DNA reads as TGTGCCAGCAGCTTAGTTAACAATGAGCAGTTCTTC.

The CDR3 reads CASSLWGSSYNEQFF. The CDR3 DNA follows: TGTGCCAGCAGCTTGTGGGGAAGCTCCTACAATGAGCAGTTCTTC. The chain uses TRBV5-8 and TRBJ2-1, with D unclear. Per germline, CDR1 SGHTS and CDR2 YDEGEE. V was trimmed by 1 base and J by 0 bases, leaving 8 bases between them. The CDR3 is 15 amino acids.

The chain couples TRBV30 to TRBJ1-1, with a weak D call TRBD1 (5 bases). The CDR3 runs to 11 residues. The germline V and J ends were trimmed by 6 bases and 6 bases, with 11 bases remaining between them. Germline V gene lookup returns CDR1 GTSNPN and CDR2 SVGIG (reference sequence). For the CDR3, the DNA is TGTGCCTGTCAGGGTGGGGCTGAAGCTTTCTTT. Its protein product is CACQGGAEAFF.

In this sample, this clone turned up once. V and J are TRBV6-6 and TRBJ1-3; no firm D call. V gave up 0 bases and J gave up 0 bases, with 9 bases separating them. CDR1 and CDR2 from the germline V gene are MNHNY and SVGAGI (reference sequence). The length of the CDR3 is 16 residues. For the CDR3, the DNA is TGTGCCAGCAGTTACTCAACCGGCAGCTCTGGAAACACCATATATTTT. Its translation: CASSYSTGSSGNTIYF.

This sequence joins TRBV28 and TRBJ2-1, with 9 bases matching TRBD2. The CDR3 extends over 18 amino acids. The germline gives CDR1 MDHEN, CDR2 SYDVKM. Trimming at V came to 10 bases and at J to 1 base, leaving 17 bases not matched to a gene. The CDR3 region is CAIRPGTKREVSYNEQFF. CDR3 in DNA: TGTGCCATCCGGCCAGGGACTAAGCGGGAGGTTTCCTACAATGAGCAGTTCTTC.

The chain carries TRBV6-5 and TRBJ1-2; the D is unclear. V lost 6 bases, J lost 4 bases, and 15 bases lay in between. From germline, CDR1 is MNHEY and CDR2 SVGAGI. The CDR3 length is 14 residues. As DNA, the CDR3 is TGTGCCAGCAGGGACCGCGGGTTACCCTATGGCTACACCTTC. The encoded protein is CASRDRGLPYGYTF.

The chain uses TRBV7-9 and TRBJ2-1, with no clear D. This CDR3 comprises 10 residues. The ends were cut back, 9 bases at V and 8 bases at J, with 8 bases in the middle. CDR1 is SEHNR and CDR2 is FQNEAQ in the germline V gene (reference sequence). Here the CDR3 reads CARVPDEQFF. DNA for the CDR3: TGTGCCAGGGTCCCCGATGAGCAGTTCTTC.

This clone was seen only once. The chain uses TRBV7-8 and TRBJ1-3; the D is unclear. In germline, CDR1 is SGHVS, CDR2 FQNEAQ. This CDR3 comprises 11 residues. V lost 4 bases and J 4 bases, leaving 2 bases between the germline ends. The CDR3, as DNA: TGTGCCAGCAGCTCGGGAAACACCATATATTTT. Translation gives CASSSGNTIYF.

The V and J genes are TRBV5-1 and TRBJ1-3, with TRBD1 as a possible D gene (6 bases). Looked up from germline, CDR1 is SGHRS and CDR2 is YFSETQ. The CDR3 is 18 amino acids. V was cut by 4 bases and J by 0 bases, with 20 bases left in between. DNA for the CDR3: TGCGCCAGCAGCGCAGCTCCGACAGGTTCTGGCTCTGGAAACACCATATATTTT. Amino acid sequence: CASSAAPTGSGSGNTIYF.

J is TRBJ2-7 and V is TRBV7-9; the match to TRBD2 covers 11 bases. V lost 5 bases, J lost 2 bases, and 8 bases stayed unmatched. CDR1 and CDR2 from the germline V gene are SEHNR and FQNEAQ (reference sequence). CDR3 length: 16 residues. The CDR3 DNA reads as TGTGCCAGCAGCACGGGACTAGCGGACGGGACCTACGAGCAGTACTTC. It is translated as CASSTGLADGTYEQYF.

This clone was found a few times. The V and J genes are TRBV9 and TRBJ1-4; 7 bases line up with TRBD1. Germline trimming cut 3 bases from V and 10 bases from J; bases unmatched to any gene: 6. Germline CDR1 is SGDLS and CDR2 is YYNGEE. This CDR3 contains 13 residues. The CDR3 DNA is TGTGCCAGCAGCGCCCGGGACAGCGGAAAACTGTTTTTT. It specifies CASSARDSGKLFF.

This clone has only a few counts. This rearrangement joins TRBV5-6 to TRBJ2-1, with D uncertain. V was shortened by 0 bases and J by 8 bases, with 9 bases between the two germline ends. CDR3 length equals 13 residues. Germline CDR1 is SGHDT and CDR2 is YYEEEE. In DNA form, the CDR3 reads TGTGCCAGCAGCTTGGCCAAGCGCTATGAGCAGTTCTTC. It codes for CASSLAKRYEQFF. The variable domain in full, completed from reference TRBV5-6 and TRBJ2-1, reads DAGVTQSPTHLIKTRGQQVTLRCSPKSGHDTVSWYQQALGQGPQFIFQYYEEEERQRGNFPDRFSGHQFPNYSSELNVNALLLGDSALYLCASSLAKRYEQFFGPGTRLTVL.

The CDR3 DNA sequence: TGTGCCAGCAGATCCAGGGGCATAGGGGAGCTGTTTTTT. As protein: CASRSRGIGELFF. The chain combines TRBV2 with TRBJ2-2, with D tentatively TRBD1 (6 bases). Germline V gives CDR1 SNHLY, CDR2 FYNNEI. The CDR3 totals 13 residues. Trimming left V 6 bases short and J 8 bases short, with 13 bases between.